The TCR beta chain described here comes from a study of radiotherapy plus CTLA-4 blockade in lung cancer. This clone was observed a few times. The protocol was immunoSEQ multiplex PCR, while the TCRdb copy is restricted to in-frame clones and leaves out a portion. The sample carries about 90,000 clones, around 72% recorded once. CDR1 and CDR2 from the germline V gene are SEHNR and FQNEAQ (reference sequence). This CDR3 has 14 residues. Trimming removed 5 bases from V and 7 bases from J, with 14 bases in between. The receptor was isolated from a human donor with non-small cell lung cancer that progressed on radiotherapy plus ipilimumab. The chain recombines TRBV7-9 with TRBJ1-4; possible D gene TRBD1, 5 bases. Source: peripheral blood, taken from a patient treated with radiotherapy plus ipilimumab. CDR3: CASSISRDPEKLFF. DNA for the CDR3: TGTGCCAGCAGCATTTCCCGGGACCCTGAAAAACTGTTTTTT.